A selection of T cell receptor beta chains follows, all from one sample in a study of radiation and T cells in renal cell carcinoma. TCRdb's table, derived via immunoSEQ multiplex PCR, lists solely in-frame clones and lacks some. This table has about 49,000 clones, about 80% appearing once. The sequencing here drew on blood, taken from a patient whose treatment included radiotherapy and nephrectomy. These receptors were obtained from a woman between 65 and 79 years old with renal cell carcinoma. Each CDR3 is given with its conserved first and last residue. The D gene is left open where the match is weak. Expanded clones are given a class, and other clones once, few, many or no size at all.

J | D | size | V | DNA | CDR3
TRBJ2-7 | TRBD2 | - | TRBV27 | TGTGCCAGCAGTCCCAGAACTTCTACCACGGGAGGCGCCTACGAGCAGTACTTC | CASSPRTSTTGGAYEQYF
TRBJ2-7 | - | - | TRBV6-1 | TGTGCCAGCAGTGATGGTGCCTCCTACGAGCAGTACTTC | CASSDGASYEQYF
TRBJ1-2 | TRBD1 | - | TRBV6-4 | TGTGCCAGCAGTGAGTACGGGACAGGGAACTATGGCTACACCTTC | CASSEYGTGNYGYTF
TRBJ2-3 | - | once | TRBV18 | TGTGCCAGCTCACCGAAACAGGGCGATACGCAGTATTTT | CASSPKQGDTQYF
TRBJ2-5 | - | - | TRBV19 | TGTGCCAGTAGTATGGTTCGGGGGGCGAGGGAAGAGACCCAGTACTTC | CASSMVRGAREETQYF
TRBJ1-5 | - | - | TRBV15 | TGTGCCACCGGTGAGTGGAGCCGCAATCAGCCCCAGCATTTT | CATGEWSRNQPQHF
TRBJ1-4 | - | few | TRBV25-1 | TGTGCCAGCGTGGGCGGGCGGGGGCAGAGTAATGAAAAACTGTTTTTT | CASVGGRGQSNEKLFF
TRBJ1-3 | TRBD1 | once | TRBV7-2 | TGTGCCAGCAGCTTAGAGGGGGCTGATGGAAACACCATATATTTT | CASSLEGADGNTIYF
TRBJ1-3 | - | - | TRBV4-1 | TGCGCCAGCAGCCACCCCTCGGGACCTGGAAACACCATATATTTT | CASSHPSGPGNTIYF
TRBJ2-7 | - | - | TRBV30 | TGTGCCTGGAGCAAATCACCAGTTAACTACGAGCAGTACTTC | CAWSKSPVNYEQYF
TRBJ2-7 | TRBD2 | - | TRBV2 | TGTGCCAGCAACCGAGTGGGGGGGAGGTACGAGCAGTACTTC | CASNRVGGRYEQYF
TRBJ2-1 | - | - | TRBV19 | TGTGCCAGTACCCTCTACAATGAGCAGTTCTTC | CASTLYNEQFF
TRBJ2-2 | - | - | TRBV7-8 | TGTGCCAGCAGCATCGACAGCGCGAACACCGGGGAGCTGTTTTTT | CASSIDSANTGELFF
TRBJ2-2 | - | once | TRBV5-3 | TGTGCCAGAAGCTTGATAGACAGTTACACCGGGGAGCTGTTTTTT | CARSLIDSYTGELFF
TRBJ2-3 | TRBD2 | - | TRBV4-3 | TGCGCCAGCAGCCAAGATAGGGGACGGGCTAGCGGGAGTCTCACAGATACGCAGTATTTT | CASSQDRGRASGSLTDTQYF
TRBJ1-6 | TRBD1 | - | TRBV2 | TGTGCCAGCAGAGAGGACAGGGGACGGTCACCCCTCCACTTT | CASREDRGRSPLHF
TRBJ1-1 | - | - | TRBV5-3 | TGTGCCAGAAGCTGCGCATGGACACTTATTGACGGGGCTTTCTTT | CARSCAWTLIDGAFF
TRBJ2-3 | TRBD2 | - | TRBV19 | TGTGCCAGTACCCTCGGAGCGGGGGCCCGGGATACGCAGTATTTT | CASTLGAGARDTQYF
TRBJ2-5 | TRBD1 | - | TRBV25-1 | TGTGCCAGCAGTGAAAGGGGGCACCAGGAGACCCAGTACTTC | CASSERGHQETQYF
TRBJ1-1 | TRBD1 | - | TRBV7-2 | TGTGCCAGCAGCTTAAACCCGGGACAGGTCTTCACTGAAGCTTTCTTT | CASSLNPGQVFTEAFF
TRBJ2-2 | - | - | TRBV10-3 | TGTGCCATCGCTCAGGGTCCCGGGGAGCTGTTTTTT | CAIAQGPGELFF
TRBJ2-7 | TRBD2 | - | TRBV25-1 | TGTGCCAGCAGTATCGGGCTAGCGGGAGAGCAGTACTTC | CASSIGLAGEQYF
TRBJ2-7 | TRBD2 | - | TRBV25-1 | TGTGCCAGCAGTACCGGGACCTACAGCGGGGGCGAGCAGTACTTC | CASSTGTYSGGEQYF
TRBJ1-3 | - | - | TRBV6-4 | TGTGCCAGCAGTGTCCTCTCTGGAAACACCATATATTTT | CASSVLSGNTIYF
TRBJ2-5 | TRBD2 | - | TRBV6-6 | TGTGCCAGCAACATGCTAGCGGCGGAGACCCAGTACTTC | CASNMLAAETQYF
TRBJ2-7 | - | - | TRBV5-6 | TGTGCCAGCAGCGTTGGACGATACTCCTACGAGCAGTACTTC | CASSVGRYSYEQYF
TRBJ2-2 | TRBD1 | - | TRBV30 | TGTGCCTGGAACCTCCAGGGGGCTATCGGGGAGCTGTTTTTT | CAWNLQGAIGELFF
TRBJ1-4 | - | - | TRBV7-8 | TGTGCCAGCAGCTCGACAGTCCTTAATGAAAAACTGTTTTTT | CASSSTVLNEKLFF
TRBJ1-5 | - | - | TRBV7-9 | TGTGCCAGCAGCTTAGACGGGCAACAGCCCCAGCATTTT | CASSLDGQQPQHF
TRBJ1-2 | - | - | TRBV7-8 | TGTGCCAGCAAAACAGGGCCGTCTTCGAACTATGGCTACACCTTC | CASKTGPSSNYGYTF
TRBJ2-5 | - | - | TRBV25-1 | TGTGCCAGCAGTGAACGCGGACACCAAGAGACCCAGTACTTC | CASSERGHQETQYF
TRBJ2-3 | - | - | TRBV2 | TGTGCCAGCAGTGCTAAGGGTGAGGCAGATACGCAGTATTTT | CASSAKGEADTQYF
TRBJ2-6 | - | once | TRBV4-1 | TGCGCCAGCAGCCAAGCTGAGGGTCGGTGGGCAGGATACTCTGGGGCCAACGTCCTGACTTTC | CASSQAEGRWAGYSGANVLTF
TRBJ2-2 | - | - | TRBV7-9 | TGTGCCAGCAGCTTACCGAGCAGCACCGGGGAGCTGTTTTTT | CASSLPSSTGELFF
TRBJ1-1 | - | - | TRBV7-9 | TGTGCCAGCAGCGCAGGGAACACTGAAGCTTTCTTT | CASSAGNTEAFF
TRBJ2-7 | - | - | TRBV7-9 | TGTGCCAGCAGCCAGGTAGGGGCCTACGAGCAGTACTTC | CASSQVGAYEQYF
TRBJ1-1 | - | - | TRBV18 | TGTGCCAGCTCACTACAGACACTAATCAACACTGAAGCTTTCTTT | CASSLQTLINTEAFF
TRBJ1-4 | TRBD1 | once | TRBV5-5 | TGTGCCAGCAGCTTGGGGGACAGTAATGAAAAACTGTTTTTT | CASSLGDSNEKLFF
TRBJ1-2 | TRBD1 | - | TRBV30 | TGTGCCTGGGAGGGGGCTTTCACCTATGGCTACACCTTC | CAWEGAFTYGYTF
TRBJ2-7 | - | - | TRBV9 | TGTGCCAGCAGCGTAGGTCAGATCTCCTACGAGCAGTACTTC | CASSVGQISYEQYF
TRBJ2-1 | TRBD2 | few | TRBV12-5 | TGTGCTAGTGGTCTAGGACTAGCGGAGTTTGAGCAGTTCTTC | CASGLGLAEFEQFF
TRBJ1-3 | - | - | TRBV13 | TGTGCCAGCAGCTTAACGTTAAGAGGAAACACCATATATTTT | CASSLTLRGNTIYF
TRBJ2-1 | - | - | TRBV18 | TGTGCCAGCTCACCCAATCGAGGACAAATTGATGAGCAGTTCTTC | CASSPNRGQIDEQFF
TRBJ2-5 | - | - | TRBV7-9 | TGTGCCAGCAGCTTAGGGTTAGGGGGAGAGACCCAGTACTTC | CASSLGLGGETQYF
TRBJ1-2 | TRBD1 | - | TRBV5-6 | TGTGCCAGCAGCTTGGAACAGGGGAACTATGGCTACACCTTC | CASSLEQGNYGYTF
TRBJ1-2 | - | once | TRBV7-2 | TGTGCCAGCAGCCCGAGAGGGGTTGCAGGCTATGGCTACACCTTC | CASSPRGVAGYGYTF
TRBJ1-1 | - | - | TRBV10-1 | TGCGCCAGCAGTCCCGGACAGCTGAACACTGAAGCTTTCTTT | CASSPGQLNTEAFF
TRBJ2-1 | - | few | TRBV11-2 | TGTGCCAGCACCCCCCCCTCCTACAATGAGCAGTTCTTC | CASTPPSYNEQFF
TRBJ1-2 | - | - | TRBV7-9 | TGTGCCAGCAGCAGTGGACAGTTTTGCACCTTC | CASSSGQFCTF
TRBJ1-2 | - | - | TRBV14 | TGTGCCAGCAGCCAAGATGCGCGGGGCGGCTATGGCTACACCTTC | CASSQDARGGYGYTF
TRBJ2-1 | TRBD2 | - | TRBV9 | TGTGCCAGCAGCGTAGGAAATAGCGGGGGGTACAATGAGCAGTTCTTC | CASSVGNSGGYNEQFF
TRBJ2-7 | - | - | TRBV5-1 | TGCGCCAGCAGCTTGGGGCAAGTCTACGAGCAGTACTTC | CASSLGQVYEQYF
TRBJ2-7 | - | - | TRBV9 | TGTGCCAGCAGCATCCTTAGCGAGATCAGCTCCTACGAGCAGTACTTC | CASSILSEISSYEQYF
TRBJ2-2 | - | once | TRBV5-5 | TGTGCCAGCAGCTTTTCAGAGGGCTCCACCGGGGAGCTGTTTTTT | CASSFSEGSTGELFF
TRBJ2-6 | - | - | TRBV19 | TGTGCCACAACAGAGGCCGCTAGTGGGGCCAACGTCCTGACTTTC | CATTEAASGANVLTF
TRBJ1-5 | TRBD1 | once | TRBV10-3 | TGTGCCATCAGTGACTATGGACAGGGCAATCAGCCCCAGCATTTT | CAISDYGQGNQPQHF
TRBJ2-5 | - | - | TRBV5-6 | TGTGCCAGCAGCTTCCAAGAGATAGGGGGAGAGACCCAGTACTTC | CASSFQEIGGETQYF
TRBJ2-7 | - | - | TRBV30 | TGTGCCTATCAGGGGTTCTCCTACGAGCAGTACTTC | CAYQGFSYEQYF